This TCR beta chain was identified in a study of identical twins. Only a few counts were recorded for this clonotype. A universal primer site was incorporated via template switching, and the cDNA contained unique molecular identifiers. MiXCR was run by TCRdb on the 5' RACE reads, yielding one entry per CDR3 protein. The top ten clones hold 7.2% of a sample with hundreds of thousands of distinct CDR3 sequences, roughly an eighth of them seen once. V was cut by 7 bases and J by 3 bases, with 19 bases left in between. Germline CDR1 is MDHEN and CDR2 is SYDVKM. CDR3 length: 15 residues. The sample was also linked to a second study, of yellow fever vaccine responses in identical twins. As that study records: In identical twins, vaccine T cell responses appeared partly shared and partly individual.

Sequenced: CD8+ T cells sorted from blood. The rearrangement links TRBV28 to TRBJ2-7; D may be TRBD2 (6 bases). The TCR sequence derives from a woman aged 18 to 35 in good health. CDR3 nucleotide sequence: TGTGCCAGCACCCTTCCCGGGAGTCTGATCTACGAGCAGTACTTC. Translating gives CASTLPGSLIYEQYF.